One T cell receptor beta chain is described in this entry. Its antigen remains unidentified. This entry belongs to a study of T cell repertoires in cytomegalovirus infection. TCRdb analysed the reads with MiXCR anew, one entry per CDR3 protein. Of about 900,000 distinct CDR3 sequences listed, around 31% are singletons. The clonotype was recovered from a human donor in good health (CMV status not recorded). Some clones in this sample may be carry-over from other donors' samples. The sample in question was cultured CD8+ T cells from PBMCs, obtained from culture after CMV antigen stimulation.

The CDR3 region is CASSVGGSTDTQYF. In nucleotides, the CDR3 is TGTGCCAGCAGCGTTGGGGGTAGCACAGATACGCAGTATTTT. The chain has TRBV9 and TRBJ2-3; tentatively, D is TRBD1 or TRBD2 (5 bases each). This CDR3 region has 14 residues. Germline V gives CDR1 SGDLS, CDR2 YYNGEE. V lost 2 bases and J lost 0, with 7 bases in between. The full variable domain, completed using reference TRBV9 and TRBJ2-3, is DSGVTQTPKHLITATGQRVTLRCSPRSGDLSVYWYQQSLDQGLQFLIQYYNGEERAKGNILERFSAQQFPDLHSELNLSSLELGDSALYFCASSVGGSTDTQYFGPGTRLTVL.